This T cell receptor (beta chain) was sequenced for a study of Ad26.COV2.S vaccination and SARS-CoV-2 variants (dated by TCRdb to the early 2020s). General notes on the study: Donors in the vaccine arm were drawn from COV1001, a multicentre, randomized, double-blind, placebo-controlled phase I-IIa trial testing Ad26.COV2.S in healthy adults. Ad26.COV2.S was given intramuscularly at 5x10^10 or 1x10^11 viral particles, as a single shot or as two shots 56 days apart. The specificity and breadth of SARS-CoV-2-reactive T cell receptors after Ad26.COV2.S vaccination were assessed by TCRbeta repertoire sequencing. A total of approximately 30 samples were included in the TCR-sequenced set, comprising roughly 20 Ad26.COV2.S vaccine recipients, 5 placebo recipients and 8 SARS-CoV-2 convalescent individuals. Trial participants were randomized into five groups of five, in which low-dose or high-dose Ad26.COV2.S was given once or twice, or placebo was given on both occasions. Throughout the experiments and outcome assessment, investigators stayed blinded to trial group allocation.

There are 15 amino acids in the CDR3, from cysteine to phenylalanine inclusive. The CDR3 DNA has 45 bases and is translated from base 1. V and J are trimmed by 1 base and 5 bases, and the gene matches miss 7 bases of the junction. For CDR1 and CDR2, the germline V gene lists LGHNA and YNFKEQ. The immunoSEQ Assay was used to sequence TCRbeta CDR3 regions. After extraction, genomic DNA underwent amplification by bias-controlled multiplex PCR, followed by high-throughput sequencing. The authors' pipeline ran thus. To quantify the absolute abundance of every unique TCRbeta CDR3 region, sequences were collapsed and filtered. T cell fraction was estimated by normalization of TCRbeta template counts to usable DNA, with usable DNA being measured through amplification of reference genes present in all nucleated cells. Repertoire TCRs were annotated as SARS-CoV-2-specific when V gene, CDR3 amino acid sequence and J gene were exactly matched to a known reactive TCR set. The reference SARS-CoV-2 TCR set was obtained from MIRA and was filtered for enrichment in COVID-19-positive ImmuneCODE repertoires, whereby public or cross-reactive TCRs were removed. Based on the MIRA antigens, annotated TCRs were further analysed at the level of specific ORF or position within ORF. Breadth was defined as annotated unique rearrangements over total unique productive rearrangements; depth was the summed frequency of those rearrangements. Group comparisons of TCR breadth used two-sided Wilcoxon rank-sum tests. Here the immuneACCESS table is served through TCRdb, limited to in-frame sequences with V and J called. Missing clones are a known gap in these copies; in checked studies unresolved V genes cover under half, and the rest lacks a known reason. V and J calls and clone size are given by that table; D and trimming were obtained from the DNA. The sample profile shows about 350,000 clones; about nine tenths of them were found once. Approximately 5.9% of the sample belongs to the ten largest clones.

The sample's treatment or condition label, in plain terms: 15 to 20 received Ad26.COV2.S at low or high dose, single or two shots; roughly five received placebo; per-sample allocation not given. For vaccine and placebo recipients, the sequenced repertoires came from samples collected on day 63 after the first injection. Between 29 July and 7 August 2020, Cohort 1b enrolled 20 to 30 adults aged 18-55 years at one site in Boston, USA. Ad26.COV2.S was a replication-incompetent adenovirus type 26 vector that expressed a prefusion-stabilized SARS-CoV-2 spike protein derived from the original Wuhan strain. General findings and caveats noted by the study authors: According to the authors, total T cell responses may have been underestimated by the TCR breadth and depth analyses. Higher spike-specific TCR breadth was observed in Ad26.COV2.S recipients than in placebo recipients (P = 0.0014). Non-spike TCR breadth was comparable between vaccine and placebo recipients, consistent with the vaccine containing only spike. After vaccination, spike-specific CD8+ and CD4+ T cell responses were reported to show substantial breadth. The study was not powered for comparison of responses between vaccine doses or regimens.

Points on this clone: The target of this receptor is not known. Base qualities are not recorded, but no much larger clone differs from it by a single base.

The sample consisted of peripheral blood, taken in a trial of Ad26.COV2.S vaccine versus placebo. The sequence was obtained from a person between 18 and 60 years old who received the Ad26.COV2.S COVID-19 vaccine or a placebo. The V and J segments used are TRBV4-2 and TRBJ1-2; 7 middle bases align to TRBD1. The sequenced DNA: TGTGCCAGCAGCCAAGCACCGACAGGGTCGTATGGCTACACCTTC. It translates to CASSQAPTGSYGYTF.